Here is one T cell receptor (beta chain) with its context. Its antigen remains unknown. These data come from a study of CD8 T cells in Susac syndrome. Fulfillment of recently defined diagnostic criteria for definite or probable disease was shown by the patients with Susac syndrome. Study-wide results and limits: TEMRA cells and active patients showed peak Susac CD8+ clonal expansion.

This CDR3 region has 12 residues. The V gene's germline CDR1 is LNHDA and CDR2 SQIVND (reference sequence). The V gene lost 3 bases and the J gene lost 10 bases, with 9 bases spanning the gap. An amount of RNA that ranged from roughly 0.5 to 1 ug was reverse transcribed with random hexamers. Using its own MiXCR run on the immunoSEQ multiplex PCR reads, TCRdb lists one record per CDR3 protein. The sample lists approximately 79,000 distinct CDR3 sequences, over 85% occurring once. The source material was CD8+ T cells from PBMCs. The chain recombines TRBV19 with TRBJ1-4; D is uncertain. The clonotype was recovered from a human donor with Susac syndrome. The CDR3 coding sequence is TGTGCCAGTAGTATCCGCGGCGGAAAACTGTTTTTT. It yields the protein CASSIRGGKLFF.